The 7 T cell receptor beta chains presented below share a single source sample, sequenced in a study of radiation and T cells in renal cell carcinoma. The time point here: blood 2 weeks post-SBRT. Specified treatment: 15 Gy SBRT to primary tumor, nephrectomy 4 weeks later. TCRdb's copy holds only in-frame clones and misses some; the assay was immunoSEQ multiplex PCR. The data contain roughly 120,000 clones, 81% of them seen just once; the ten biggest clones take up about 1.9%. The material was blood, obtained from a patient whose treatment included radiotherapy and nephrectomy. All receptors derive from a woman aged 55-70 years with renal cell carcinoma.

This clone was observed at least ten times. This chain links TRBV9 with TRBJ2-2, with D perhaps TRBD2 (5 bases). This CDR3 spans 16 amino acids. Trimming took 4 bases from V and 2 from J, leaving 15 bases between them. Germline loops: CDR1 SGDLS, CDR2 YYNGEE. The CDR3 nucleotides are TGTGCCAGCAGCCCCCAGCCCGGGATAAACACCGGGGAGCTGTTTTTT. Amino acid sequence: CASSPQPGINTGELFF.

The gene calls are TRBV28 and TRBJ1-2; 8 bases align to TRBD1. The CDR3 sequence is 14 residues long. The germline V gene has CDR1 MDHEN and CDR2 SYDVKM. The V and J ends lost 7 bases and 4 bases, in that order; junction bases with no gene match: 8. This chain's CDR3 is CASTPGTGGYGYTF. CDR3 sequence (DNA): TGTGCCAGCACTCCCGGGACAGGCGGCTATGGCTACACCTTC.

The J gene is TRBJ2-2, the V gene TRBV27; D gene ambiguous. Germline V CDR1 and CDR2: MNHEY, SMNVEV (reference sequence). The CDR3 length is 13 residues. V was trimmed by 4 bases and J by 6 bases, leaving 9 bases between them. The CDR3, as DNA: TGTGCCAGCAGTTCCCTCAGCGCCGGGGAGCTGTTTTTT. Encoded protein: CASSSLSAGELFF.

The V and J genes are TRBV9 and TRBJ1-5; D gene ambiguous. The length of the CDR3 is 15 residues. V lost 4 bases and J 1 base, leaving 12 bases between the germline ends. Germline V CDR1 and CDR2: SGDLS, YYNGEE. Here the CDR3 DNA reads TGTGCCAGCAGCAAAGAGGGAGGGAGCAATCAGCCCCAGCATTTT. Translating gives CASSKEGGSNQPQHF.

The J gene is TRBJ1-5, the V gene TRBV27, with D perhaps TRBD1 (5 bases). Germline-derived CDR1 and CDR2 are MNHEY and SMNVEV (reference sequence). The CDR3 consists of 15 residues. Trimming took off 1 base at V and 4 bases at J, with 11 bases between the two ends. CDR3 coding DNA: TGTGCCAGCAGTTTATTTGGGACCTCTAATCAGCCCCAGCATTTT. Its translation: CASSLFGTSNQPQHF.

This chain links TRBV27 with TRBJ2-7; 10 bases are shared with TRBD2. The CDR3 is 15 amino acids. Looked up from germline, CDR1 is MNHEY and CDR2 is SMNVEV (reference sequence). Losses at the gene ends were 3 bases for V and 0 bases for J; bases not matched to a gene: 2. In nucleotides, the CDR3 is TGTGCCAGCAGTTTGATAGCGGGAGGCTCCTACGAGCAGTACTTC. It yields the protein CASSLIAGGSYEQYF.

This chain joins TRBV6-6 and TRBJ1-1; 8 bases are shared with TRBD1. The CDR3 runs 14 residues. Germline V gene sequence: CDR1 MNHNY, CDR2 SVGAGI (reference sequence). V dropped 6 bases and J dropped 1; count of bases not matched to a gene: 4. CDR3 nucleotide sequence: TGTGCCAGCAGCAGAGGGACAGGGAACACTGAAGCTTTCTTT. Amino acid sequence: CASSRGTGNTEAFF.